This T cell receptor (beta chain) was recorded in a study of vaccination and CD4 T cells after COVID-19. Treatment described: roughly 11-day PBMC culture with coronavirus spike peptide pools or control peptides (ViraFEST assay). The study sequenced cultured CD4+ T cell DNA using the Oncomine TCR Beta short-read assay. TCRdb re-called the PCR reads with MiXCR, one entry per CDR3 protein. Of over 10,000 distinct CDR3 sequences listed, roughly 58% are singletons. CDR1 is KGHSH, CDR2 LQKENI, per germline. Trimming took off 5 bases at V and 3 bases at J, with 10 bases between the two ends. The CDR3 loop spans 13 amino acids. For this clonotype: Its antigen is currently unknown.

This clonotype was sampled from a human donor with COVID-19. The J gene is TRBJ1-2, the V gene TRBV18; D gene ambiguous. The specimen was cultured CD4+ T cells from blood, collected after SARS-CoV-2 vaccination. The CDR3 region is CASSRGSDYGYTF. The DNA for the CDR3 is TGTGCCAGCTCAAGAGGGAGTGACTATGGCTACACCTTC.